Listed below are T cell receptor beta chains from one sample, sequenced in a study of radiotherapy plus CTLA-4 blockade in lung cancer. TCRdb's table, derived via immunoSEQ multiplex PCR, lists solely in-frame clones and lacks some. Of tens of thousands of clones listed, under 80% were seen once; the top ten hold 3% to 5%. The sequencing here drew on peripheral blood, taken from a patient treated with radiotherapy plus ipilimumab. The receptors shown here come from a human donor with non-small cell lung cancer who had a partial response to radiotherapy plus ipilimumab. Some clones in this sample may be carry-over from other donors' samples. Both conserved end residues are part of each CDR3. The D gene is left open where the match is weak. Size tells how often a clone was seen (once, few, many) or the class of an expanded clone, and some rows leave it out.

J gene: TRBJ2-7; clone size: NA; D gene: NA; V gene: TRBV28; CDR3 DNA: TGTGCCAGCAGTTTACCCAAGGACAGTCTTGGGGAGCAGTACTTC; CDR3 protein: CASSLPKDSLGEQYF
J gene: TRBJ1-5; clone size: NA; D gene: NA; V gene: TRBV18; CDR3 DNA: TGTGCCAGCTCCCACGACATATTTGGCAATCAGCCCCAGCATTTT; CDR3 protein: CASSHDIFGNQPQHF
J gene: TRBJ2-3; clone size: NA; D gene: NA; V gene: TRBV14; CDR3 DNA: TGTGCCAGCAGCCAATTGGGGGCTAACACAGATACGCAGTATTTT; CDR3 protein: CASSQLGANTDTQYF
J gene: TRBJ1-5; clone size: many; D gene: NA; V gene: TRBV19; CDR3 DNA: TGTGCCAGTAGTAACATCGATAGCAATCAGCCCCAGCATTTT; CDR3 protein: CASSNIDSNQPQHF
J gene: TRBJ2-6; clone size: NA; D gene: NA; V gene: TRBV28; CDR3 DNA: TGTGCCAGCAGTTTGAGTGGGGCCAACGTCCTGACTTTC; CDR3 protein: CASSLSGANVLTF
J gene: TRBJ1-6; clone size: NA; D gene: NA; V gene: TRBV21-1; CDR3 DNA: NA; CDR3 protein: CASKYDCQTCNSPLHF
J gene: TRBJ1-1; clone size: NA; D gene: NA; V gene: TRBV29-1; CDR3 DNA: TGCAGCGTTGAACAGGGGCAAAGGGGCTCTGAAGCTTTCTTT; CDR3 protein: CSVEQGQRGSEAFF
J gene: TRBJ2-3; clone size: NA; D gene: NA; V gene: TRBV5-1; CDR3 DNA: TGCGCCAGCGCCCTTGTGAGGGGGAGCACAGATACGCAGTATTTT; CDR3 protein: CASALVRGSTDTQYF
J gene: TRBJ1-1; clone size: NA; D gene: NA; V gene: TRBV19; CDR3 DNA: TGTGCCAGTAGCCCGAACAGGGTTGTCACTGAAGCTTTCTTT; CDR3 protein: CASSPNRVVTEAFF
J gene: TRBJ2-7; clone size: NA; D gene: TRBD2; V gene: TRBV30; CDR3 DNA: TGTGCCTGGCAGCGGGAACACTCCTACGAGCAGTACTTC; CDR3 protein: CAWQREHSYEQYF
J gene: TRBJ1-1; clone size: NA; D gene: NA; V gene: TRBV11-2; CDR3 DNA: TGTGCCAGCAGCTGGAACAGTCAAGTCAACACTGAAGCTTTCTTT; CDR3 protein: CASSWNSQVNTEAFF
J gene: TRBJ1-1; clone size: NA; D gene: NA; V gene: TRBV14; CDR3 DNA: TGTGCCAGCAGCCTACAATCAAACACTGAAGCTTTCTTT; CDR3 protein: CASSLQSNTEAFF
J gene: TRBJ1-4; clone size: NA; D gene: TRBD1; V gene: TRBV27; CDR3 DNA: TGTGCCAGCATGACAGGGGCTAATGAAAAACTGTTTTTT; CDR3 protein: CASMTGANEKLFF
J gene: TRBJ1-4; clone size: NA; D gene: TRBD1; V gene: TRBV6-1; CDR3 DNA: TGTGCCAGCAGAAGCAGGGGGACAGGGGATGAAAAACTGTTTTTT; CDR3 protein: CASRSRGTGDEKLFF
J gene: TRBJ1-2; clone size: NA; D gene: TRBD1; V gene: TRBV28; CDR3 DNA: TGTGCCAGCAGTTCCGGGACAGGGGCGAACTATGGCTACACCTTC; CDR3 protein: CASSSGTGANYGYTF
J gene: TRBJ2-1; clone size: NA; D gene: TRBD2; V gene: TRBV28; CDR3 DNA: TGTGCCAGCAGTTCAACACCGGGACTAGCGGGATTTGAGCAGTTCTTC; CDR3 protein: CASSSTPGLAGFEQFF
J gene: TRBJ2-7; clone size: NA; D gene: NA; V gene: TRBV6-5; CDR3 DNA: TGTGCCAGCAGTTACTCAGGGGCCCCCTCCTACGAGCAGTACTTC; CDR3 protein: CASSYSGAPSYEQYF